This passage covers 22 T cell receptor beta chains from one sample sequenced in a study of cytomegalovirus exposure and HLA in healthy donors. The PCR was carried out with 60 Vbeta primers and 13 Jbeta primers. Using immunoSEQ multiplex PCR, the repertoire was profiled, and TCRdb retains in-frame clones only, with some absent. The profile shows 95,000 to 150,000 clones, roughly 80% of them singletons. What was sequenced was PBMCs. The receptors come from a middle-aged man in good health and CMV-seronegative.

In DNA form, the CDR3 reads TGTGCCAGCAGGTCCGGACAGTGGCCCCAGCATTTT. It translates to CASRSGQWPQHF. The chain combines TRBV28 with TRBJ1-5; a possible D gene is TRBD1 (6 bases). The V end was cut by 6 bases, the J end by 9 bases, with 12 bases between. Looked up from germline, CDR1 is MDHEN and CDR2 is SYDVKM. The CDR3 is 12 amino acids.

The chain carries TRBV6-5 and TRBJ1-2; 7 positions match TRBD1. Trimming at V came to 2 bases and at J to 6 bases, leaving 6 bases not matched to a gene. Germline V gene sequence: CDR1 MNHEY, CDR2 SVGAGI. The CDR3 is made up of 14 amino acids. This chain's CDR3 is CASSYQTGRDGYTF. The DNA of the CDR3 is TGTGCCAGCAGTTACCAGACAGGGCGCGATGGCTACACCTTC.

Here the CDR3 reads CASSGGGNQETQYF. In nucleotides, the CDR3 is TGCGCCAGCAGCGGTGGCGGGAACCAAGAGACCCAGTACTTC. The rearrangement uses TRBV5-1 and TRBJ2-5; weak D call: TRBD2 (6 bases). Germline V gene sequence: CDR1 SGHRS, CDR2 YFSETQ. The V end was cut by 4 bases, the J end by 0 bases, with 10 bases between. This CDR3 has 14 residues.

J is TRBJ1-5 and V is TRBV4-1, with a possible D match to TRBD1 (5 bases). The length of the CDR3 is 16 residues. The V gene's germline CDR1 is MGHRA and CDR2 YSYEKL. Trimming removed 4 bases from V and 7 bases from J, with 20 bases in between. As DNA, the CDR3 is TGCGCCAGCAGCCTTCAGGACACAACCACCAACCAGCCCCAGCATTTT. Translation gives CASSLQDTTTNQPQHF.

The rearrangement joins TRBV4-1 to TRBJ2-2; TRBD2 matches at 12 bases. After removal of 6 bases from V and 5 bases from J, the junction contained 16 bases not matched to a gene. CDR3 length: 19 residues. Looked up from germline, CDR1 is MGHRA and CDR2 is YSYEKL. The CDR3 sequence is CASRESGTSGWAGTGELFF. The CDR3 DNA reads as TGCGCCAGCAGGGAATCCGGGACTAGCGGGTGGGCCGGTACCGGGGAGCTGTTTTTT.

This clone was seen just once. The genes are TRBV28 and TRBJ1-5; 7 nucleotides line up with TRBD1. V trimming: 7 bases; J trimming: 11 bases; junction bases outside the gene matches: 20. Germline V gives CDR1 MDHEN, CDR2 SYDVKM. This CDR3 has 16 amino acids. The CDR3 here is CASIQQTGIGIGTQHF. CDR3 coding DNA: TGTGCCAGCATCCAGCAGACAGGGATAGGTATTGGGACCCAGCATTTT.

The chain is built from TRBV28 and TRBJ1-2; TRBD1 is a possible D gene (5 bases). This CDR3 has 12 residues. Germline CDR1 is MDHEN and CDR2 is SYDVKM. V gave up 3 bases and J gave up 5 bases, with 7 bases separating them. The CDR3 loop reads CASSFRQYGYTF. DNA for the CDR3: TGTGCCAGCAGTTTCCGACAGTATGGCTACACCTTC.

This chain joins TRBV6-1 and TRBJ2-2; possibly TRBD2 for D (5 bases). Trimming took off 10 bases at V and 5 bases at J, with 17 bases between the two ends. Germline values: CDR1 MNHNS, CDR2 SASEGT. The CDR3 length is 14 residues. The CDR3 here is CATWRRGVTGELFF. The CDR3 bases are TGTGCCACCTGGAGACGGGGAGTTACCGGGGAGCTGTTTTTT.

This clone was picked up one time. This sequence joins TRBV27 and TRBJ2-7; D perhaps matches TRBD2 (5 bases). The CDR3 covers 13 residues. Trimming shortened V by 5 bases and J by 4 bases, and 12 bases separated the two germline ends. The V gene's germline CDR1 is MNHEY and CDR2 SMNVEV (reference sequence). The CDR3 bases are TGTGCCAGCAGTCGGGGTCGGGGTTACGAGCAGTACTTC. Protein product: CASSRGRGYEQYF.

The chain has TRBV5-4 and TRBJ2-7, with TRBD2 as a possible D gene (5 bases). The CDR3 has 12 amino acids. Deletions cut 3 bases from V and 6 bases from J, with 10 bases between. Per the germline V gene, CDR1 is SGHNT and CDR2 is YYREEE (reference sequence). The CDR3 sequence: CASSWNSAEQYF. The CDR3 DNA sequence: TGTGCCAGCAGCTGGAATAGCGCCGAGCAGTACTTC.

The V call is TRBV7-3, the J call TRBJ2-7, with 8 bases fitting TRBD1. Germline V CDR1 and CDR2: SGHTA, FQGTGA. The CDR3 consists of 15 residues. V lost 8 bases and J lost 0; bases outside the gene matches: 9. CDR3 region: CASGPGQGFSYEQYF. The CDR3 coding sequence is TGTGCCAGCGGCCCCGGACAGGGTTTCTCCTACGAGCAGTACTTC.

CDR3 loop: CASSQAYGTVNTGELFF. CDR3 nucleotide sequence: TGCGCCAGCAGCCAAGCCTATGGGACTGTTAACACCGGGGAGCTGTTTTTT. The genes are TRBV4-3 and TRBJ2-2, with TRBD2 as a possible D gene (6 bases). Looked up from germline, CDR1 is LGHNA and CDR2 is YSLEER. The length of the CDR3 is 17 residues. V gave up 1 base and J gave up 2 bases, with 14 bases separating them.

This chain connects TRBV5-1 to TRBJ1-2; D gene unclear. The germline V and J ends were trimmed by 2 bases and 0 bases, with 11 bases remaining between them. Germline lookup yields CDR1 SGHRS and CDR2 YFSETQ. CDR3 length: 15 residues. The CDR3 nucleotides read TGCGCCAGCAGCTTCGCGGTGGCAACTAACTATGGCTACACCTTC. Amino acid sequence: CASSFAVATNYGYTF.

This chain links TRBV6-1 with TRBJ2-5, with TRBD2 matching over 7 bases. Germline CDR1 is MNHNS and CDR2 is SASEGT. The V and J ends lost 4 bases and 0 bases, in that order; junction bases with no gene match: 14. The CDR3 totals 18 residues. The CDR3 region has the DNA TGTGCCAGCAGTGCCCTTGGGGAAGCGGGGCCCGACCAAGAGACCCAGTACTTC. Its translation: CASSALGEAGPDQETQYF.

Regarding this clone: A read error may account for a junction end that differs from germline. V usage is TRBV2 and J usage is TRBJ2-7; a weak D match, TRBD2 (7 bases). The CDR3 has 11 amino acids. The germline CDR1 and CDR2 sequences are SNHLY and FYNNEI. The CDR3 DNA reads as TGTGCCAGCAGTGAAGCGGGAGGGGGAACCTTC. This encodes CASSEAGGGTF.

V and J are TRBV28 and TRBJ2-1; D possibly corresponds to TRBD2 (6 bases). V shed 8 bases and J shed 8 bases, with 25 bases lying between them. CDR1 and CDR2 (germline): MDHEN, SYDVKM. The CDR3 spans 16 residues. CDR3 protein: CASGRIGASKFDEQFF. Here the CDR3 DNA reads TGTGCCAGCGGGAGGATAGGGGCATCAAAGTTCGATGAGCAGTTCTTC. Full variable domain (missing parts from reference TRBV28 and TRBJ2-1): DVKVTQSSRYLVKRTGEKVFLECVQDMDHENMFWYRQDPGLGLRLIYFSYDVKMKEKGDIPEGYSVSREKKERFSLILESASTNQTSMYLCASGRIGASKFDEQFFGPGTRLTVL.

The chain couples TRBV9 to TRBJ1-3; no firm D call. This CDR3 has 14 residues. Deletions cut 0 bases from V and 0 bases from J, with 4 bases between. Per the germline V gene, CDR1 is SGDLS and CDR2 is YYNGEE. Here the CDR3 DNA reads TGTGCCAGCAGCGTAGACAACTCTGGAAACACCATATATTTT. This translates into CASSVDNSGNTIYF.

This sequence joins TRBV9 and TRBJ1-2, with a weak D call TRBD1 (5 bases). Germline V gives CDR1 SGDLS, CDR2 YYNGEE. There are 15 residues in the CDR3. Deletions cut 0 bases from V and 4 bases from J, with 13 bases between. The CDR3 DNA is TGTGCCAGCAGCGTAGTTCCCGCGGGGGGCTATGGCTACACCTTC. Protein product: CASSVVPAGGYGYTF.

With respect to this clone: The CDR3 carries no conserved terminal phenylalanine or tryptophan, so it likely arises from a read error. J is TRBJ1-1 and V is TRBV6-1; 11 nucleotides match TRBD1. The trim removed 6 bases at V and 11 bases at J, leaving 14 bases unmatched. Germline loops: CDR1 MNHNS, CDR2 SASEGT. The CDR3 spans 15 residues. DNA of the CDR3: TGTGCCAGCAGCCCTAGGACAGGGGGCAGCTCAAGGGCTTTCCTT. This encodes CASSPRTGGSSRAFL.

For this clone: Germline and junction disagree at one end, which may indicate a read error. The V call is TRBV4-3, the J call TRBJ2-7; tentative D call: TRBD2 (6 bases). CDR1 is LGHNA, CDR2 YSLEER, per germline. The CDR3 is 15 residues long. CDR3 loop: CSSSQDGGNRNEQYF. Written as DNA, the CDR3 is TGCTCCAGCAGCCAAGATGGCGGGAACAGGAACGAGCAGTACTTC.

This clone was detected a few times. The chain combines TRBV7-6 with TRBJ2-1, with TRBD1 matching over 9 bases. This CDR3 contains 16 residues. Per the germline V gene, CDR1 is SGHVS and CDR2 is FNYEAQ. The J segment lost 3 bases and the V segment lost 5 bases, leaving 8 bases of the junction unmatched. The CDR3 DNA follows: TGTGCCAGCAGCCCACCGGGACAGGGATTCTACAATGAGCAGTTCTTC. Encoded protein: CASSPPGQGFYNEQFF. Full variable domain (remainder filled in from reference TRBV7-6 and TRBJ2-1): GAGVSQSPRYKVTKRGQDVALRCDPISGHVSLYWYRQALGQGPEFLTYFNYEAQQDKSGLPNDRFSAERPEGSISTLTIQRTEQRDSAMYRCASSPPGQGFYNEQFFGPGTRLTVL.

This sequence joins TRBV19 and TRBJ2-1; TRBD1 aligns across 10 bases. Germline lookup yields CDR1 LNHDA and CDR2 SQIVND (reference sequence). The CDR3 contains 14 residues. V was clipped by 6 bases and J by 9 bases; unmatched bases: 8. CDR3 protein: CASRPGTGDGEQFF. The CDR3 nucleotides read TGTGCCAGTAGACCCGGGACAGGGGACGGTGAGCAGTTCTTC.